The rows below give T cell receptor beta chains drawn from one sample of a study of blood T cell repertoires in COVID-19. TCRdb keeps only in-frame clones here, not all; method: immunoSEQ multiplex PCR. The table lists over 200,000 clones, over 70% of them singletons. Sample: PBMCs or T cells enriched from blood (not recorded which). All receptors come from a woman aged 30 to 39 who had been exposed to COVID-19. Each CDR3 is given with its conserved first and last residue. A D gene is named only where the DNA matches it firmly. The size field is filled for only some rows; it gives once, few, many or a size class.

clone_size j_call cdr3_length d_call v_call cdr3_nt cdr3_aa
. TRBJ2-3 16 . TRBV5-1 TGCGCCAGCAGGGGGGGGACATCGATTAGCACAGATACGCAGTATTTT CASRGGTSISTDTQYF
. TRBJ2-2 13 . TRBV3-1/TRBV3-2 TGTGCCAGCAGCCAAACAGGGACCGGGGAGCTGTTTTTT CASSQTGTGELFF
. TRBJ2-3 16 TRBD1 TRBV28 TGTGCCAGCAGCCGAAACTACAGGGGGCTGGCAGATACGCAGTATTTT CASSRNYRGLADTQYF
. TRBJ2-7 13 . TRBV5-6 TGTGCCAGCAGCTTGGGCGACACTGGCGAGCAGTACTTC CASSLGDTGEQYF
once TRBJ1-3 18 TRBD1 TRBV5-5 TGTGCCAGCAGACCTGCGGCCGGGACAGGGACCTCTGGAAACACCATATATTTT CASRPAAGTGTSGNTIYF
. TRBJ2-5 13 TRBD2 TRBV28 TGTGCCACCAGACTAGCGGAACAAGAGACCCAGTACTTC CATRLAEQETQYF
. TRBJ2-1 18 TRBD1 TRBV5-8 TGTGCCAGCAGCTTGGGGTGGGACAGGGTGAGCTCCTACAATGAGCAGTTCTTC CASSLGWDRVSSYNEQFF
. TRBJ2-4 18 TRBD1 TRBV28 TGTGCCAGCAGCGGGGACAGGGTTACCCTACTAGCCAAAAACATTCAGTACTTC CASSGDRVTLLAKNIQYF
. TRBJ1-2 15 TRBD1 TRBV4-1 TGCGCCAGCAGCCAACCCGGACAGGGTTTGTATGGCTACACCTTC CASSQPGQGLYGYTF
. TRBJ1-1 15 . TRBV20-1 TGCAGTGCTAGTAGCGGACAGCCCATGAACACTGAAGCTTTCTTT CSASSGQPMNTEAFF
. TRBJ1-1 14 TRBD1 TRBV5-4 TGTGCCAGCAGGAAGACAGGGGTGGAGACTGAAGCTTTCTTT CASRKTGVETEAFF
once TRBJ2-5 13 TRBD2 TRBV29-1 TGCAGCGGGGGACTAGCGGGAGGTCAGACCCAGTACTTC CSGGLAGGQTQYF
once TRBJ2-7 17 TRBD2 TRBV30 TGTGCCTGGAGTGAGGGGGGAGGACTAGCGGGGAGCTACGAGCAGTACTTC CAWSEGGGLAGSYEQYF
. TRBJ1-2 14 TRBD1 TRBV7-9 TGTGCCAGCAGCCCCGACAGGGGCCACTATGGCTACACCTTC CASSPDRGHYGYTF
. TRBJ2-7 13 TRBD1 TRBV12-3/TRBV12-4 TGTGCCAGCAGCCTCGGGACAGAGGGCGAGCAGTACTTC CASSLGTEGEQYF
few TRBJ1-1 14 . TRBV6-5 TGTGCCAGCAGTTACTCGATAGGGGGATCTGAAGCTTTCTTT CASSYSIGGSEAFF
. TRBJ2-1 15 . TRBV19 TGTGCCAGTAGTATGGGGCAGGGTGTCCACAATGAGCAGTTCTTC CASSMGQGVHNEQFF
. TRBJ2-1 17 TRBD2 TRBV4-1 TGCGCCAGCAGCCAAGGGTGGACTAGCGGGAGTTTCGATGAGCAGTTCTTC CASSQGWTSGSFDEQFF